This T cell receptor beta chain was recovered during a study of T cells in Graves' hyperthyroidism and ophthalmopathy. The CDR3 runs 14 residues. V was shortened by 3 bases and J by 4 bases, with 12 bases between the two germline ends. Germline CDR1 is LNHDA and CDR2 is SQIVND (reference sequence). Using RNA transcripts as the source, TCR beta CDR3 regions were amplified. When the TCR CDR3 underwent first-round RT-PCR, the HTBI primer set was used. One entry per CDR3 protein results from TCRdb running MiXCR on the multiplex PCR reads. The sample includes about 200,000 distinct CDR3 sequences, less than 20% of them seen just once. In its sample, this clonotype was seen many times. The antigen is not known. Study conclusions and caveats: Researchers found most expanded thyroid clonotypes above 0.001 in blood as well.

Stable disease denoted Graves' hyperthyroidism without ophthalmopathy progression within 18 months. The gene calls are TRBV19 and TRBJ1-1; D perhaps matches TRBD1 (6 bases). Input material: blood. The clonotype comes from a woman in her forties or fifties with Graves' hyperthyroidism. As DNA, the CDR3 is TGTGCCAGTAGTATGCGGGGGCTGTTCACTGAAGCTTTCTTT. This codes for CASSMRGLFTEAFF.